Following are 21 T cell receptor beta chains from one sample sequenced in a study of T cell responses to AZD1222 COVID-19 vaccine. Some clones are missing from TCRdb's copy, which holds only in-frame ones; the method was immunoSEQ multiplex PCR. The profile shows about 150,000 clones, approximately 91% of them singletons. This sample comprised peripheral blood, obtained after recovery from COVID-19. The source of these receptors is an adult who had recovered from COVID-19.

This sequence joins TRBV28 and TRBJ2-7; the D gene is possibly TRBD2 (6 bases). This CDR3 has 14 residues. V dropped 3 bases and J dropped 2 bases, with 11 bases sitting between them. Germline-derived CDR1 and CDR2 are MDHEN and SYDVKM. CDR3 bases: TGTGCCAGCAGTTTGGGGGGACGAGCCTACGAGCAGTACTTC. It is translated as CASSLGGRAYEQYF.

The V gene is TRBV6-6, the J gene TRBJ2-4; 12 positions match TRBD1. The germline V gene has CDR1 MNHNY and CDR2 SVGAGI (reference sequence). Germline trimming cut 0 bases from V and 6 bases from J; bases unmatched to any gene: 0. The CDR3 extends over 15 amino acids. In DNA, the CDR3 is TGTGCCAGCAGTTACTCGGGACAGGGGGCAAACATTCAGTACTTC. Its translation: CASSYSGQGANIQYF.

As concerns this clone: This CDR3 is also generated by other DNA sequences in the sample. This sequence joins TRBV11-2 and TRBJ1-4; no definite D call. This CDR3 is built from 16 residues. V gave up 0 bases and J gave up 0 bases, with 8 bases separating them. Germline V gene lookup returns CDR1 SGHAT and CDR2 FQNNGV. The CDR3 DNA is TGTGCCAGCAGCTTAGACCGTGTTGCAACTAATGAAAAACTGTTTTTT. Encoded protein: CASSLDRVATNEKLFF.

V gene TRBV4-1 combines with J gene TRBJ2-7; TRBD2 matches at 9 bases. This CDR3 contains 14 residues. In germline, CDR1 is MGHRA, CDR2 YSYEKL. Trimming cost V 4 bases and J 5 bases; bases outside gene matches: 6. This chain's CDR3 is CASSLGGGANEQYF. The DNA of the CDR3 is TGCGCCAGCAGCCTCGGCGGGGGGGCAAACGAGCAGTACTTC.

V is TRBV19 and J is TRBJ2-7; 13 bases fit TRBD2. Germline V gene data show CDR1 as LNHDA and CDR2 as SQIVND (reference sequence). Germline trimming cut 3 bases from V and 2 bases from J; bases unmatched to any gene: 4. CDR3 size: 16 residues. CDR3 nucleotide sequence: TGTGCCAGTAGTATGATACTAGCGGGAGGGCCCTACGAGCAGTACTTC. It encodes CASSMILAGGPYEQYF.

The V call is TRBV9, the J call TRBJ2-3, with 15 bases fitting TRBD2. V shed 4 bases, J shed 3 bases, and the junction held 21 bases outside the gene matches. The V gene's germline CDR1 is SGDLS and CDR2 YYNGEE. The CDR3 has 22 residues. CDR3 loop: CASSRRQTPGLAGGAGTDTQYF. CDR3 nucleotide sequence: TGTGCCAGCAGCAGACGTCAAACTCCGGGACTAGCGGGGGGAGCGGGTACAGATACGCAGTATTTT.

The chain has TRBV6-4 and TRBJ2-3, with 9 bases matching TRBD1. V lost 2 bases to trimming and J lost 4 bases; unmatched junction nucleotides: 4. The CDR3 consists of 15 residues. Germline values: CDR1 MRHNA, CDR2 SNTAGT. CDR3: CASSDQTGGADTQYF. For the CDR3, the DNA is TGTGCCAGCAGTGACCAGACAGGGGGTGCAGATACGCAGTATTTT.

V and J are TRBV5-1 and TRBJ1-4; D is unresolved. This CDR3 contains 14 residues. The germline CDR1 and CDR2 sequences are SGHRS and YFSETQ. V gave up 0 bases and J gave up 3 bases, with 6 bases separating them. CDR3: CASSLGRPNEKLFF. CDR3 in DNA: TGCGCCAGCAGCTTGGGACGGCCTAATGAAAAACTGTTTTTT. Filled out from reference TRBV5-1 and TRBJ1-4, the complete variable domain reads KAGVTQTPRYLIKTRGQQVTLSCSPISGHRSVSWYQQTPGQGLQFLFEYFSETQRNKGNFPGRFSGRQFSNSRSEMNVSTLELGDSALYLCASSLGRPNEKLFFGSGTQLSVL.

The rearrangement uses TRBV5-6 and TRBJ2-7, with D possibly being TRBD1 or TRBD2 (6 bases each). The CDR3 length is 13 residues. V dropped 1 base and J dropped 7 bases, with 12 bases sitting between them. CDR1 is SGHDT, CDR2 YYEEEE, per germline. The CDR3 coding sequence is TGTGCCAGCAGCTTGAAGGGGGGTCCGGAGCAGTACTTC. This sequence encodes CASSLKGGPEQYF.

V is TRBV28 and J is TRBJ1-6, with unresolved D. Trimming removed 5 bases at V and 14 bases at J, with 13 bases between. This CDR3 has 12 residues. Per germline, CDR1 MDHEN and CDR2 SYDVKM. In DNA, the CDR3 is TGTGCCAGCAGTGGGCCCTTAGCCACCCTCCACTTT. This sequence encodes CASSGPLATLHF.

V gene TRBV11-2 combines with J gene TRBJ2-5; D is ambiguous. The CDR3 contains 15 residues. Trimming stripped 4 bases from V and 5 bases from J, with 17 bases between. Germline V gene sequence: CDR1 SGHAT, CDR2 FQNNGV. CDR3 coding DNA: TGTGCCAGCAGCTACATTGTGAAGGCCGGTGAGACCCAGTACTTC. It is translated as CASSYIVKAGETQYF.

The V gene is TRBV9, the J gene TRBJ2-7; 8 bases align to TRBD2. The CDR3 spans 15 residues. CDR1 is SGDLS and CDR2 is YYNGEE in the germline V gene. After removal of 3 bases from V and 5 bases from J, the junction contained 10 bases not matched to a gene. CDR3 region: CASSDDLAGLDEQYF. The DNA of the CDR3 is TGTGCCAGCAGCGACGATCTAGCGGGTCTTGACGAGCAGTACTTC.

The chain recombines TRBV5-8 with TRBJ1-4; a possible D gene is TRBD1 (5 bases). Trimming pared 4 bases from V and 2 bases from J, leaving 15 bases between. The CDR3 sequence is 16 residues long. The germline gives CDR1 SGHTS, CDR2 YDEGEE. CDR3 sequence (DNA): TGTGCCAGCAGCCCCCACCGGGGGAGGACTAATGAAAAACTGTTTTTT. This codes for CASSPHRGRTNEKLFF.

In this sample, this clone turned up a few times. The J gene is TRBJ1-4, the V gene TRBV6-1; D is uncertain. Germline V gene data show CDR1 as MNHNS and CDR2 as SASEGT. The CDR3 is 14 amino acids. V lost 6 bases, J lost 5 bases, and 13 bases lay in between. The CDR3 bases are TGTGCCAGCAGCCAAGGAAGGAGCAATGAAAAACTGTTTTTT. Protein sequence: CASSQGRSNEKLFF.

The rearrangement uses TRBV7-2 and TRBJ1-2, with D unresolved. CDR1 is SGHTA, CDR2 FQGNSA, per germline. Trimming shortened V by 4 bases and J by 7 bases, and 13 bases separated the two germline ends. CDR3 length equals 13 residues. CDR3 protein: CASSSRRSVGYTF. CDR3 coding DNA: TGTGCCAGCAGCTCGCGTCGGAGCGTTGGCTACACCTTC.

The rearrangement joins TRBV5-6 to TRBJ2-4, with 9 bases aligning to TRBD1. The CDR3 length is 14 residues. V was clipped by 5 bases and J by 4 bases; unmatched bases: 4. Germline values: CDR1 SGHDT, CDR2 YYEEEE. DNA for the CDR3: TGTGCCAGCAGGAAAGGACAGGGGAAAAACATTCAGTACTTC. Protein: CASRKGQGKNIQYF.

The rearrangement joins TRBV6-2 or TRBV6-3 to TRBJ2-3; D could derive from TRBD1 or TRBD2 (6 bases each). Trimming shortened V by 2 bases and J by 10 bases, and 22 bases separated the two germline ends. The CDR3 sequence is 16 residues long. From germline, CDR1 is MNHEY and CDR2 SVGEGT. The DNA of the CDR3 is TGTGCCAGCAGTTACCGTGGCGGGGAAGGGGGAAAGCCGCAGTATTTT. This translates into CASSYRGGEGGKPQYF.

This clone occurred once. The chain uses TRBV5-4 and TRBJ1-3; D remains unclear. Deletions cut 0 bases from V and 6 bases from J, with 10 bases between. Germline assignment: CDR1 SGHNT and CDR2 YYREEE (reference sequence). This CDR3 is 14 amino acids long. CDR3 DNA: TGTGCCAGCAGCTTGGATCAAGTTCAAAACACCATATATTTT. Its protein is CASSLDQVQNTIYF. The full variable domain, rest sourced from reference TRBV5-4 and TRBJ1-3, is ETGVTQSPTHLIKTRGQQVTLRCSSQSGHNTVSWYQQALGQGPQFIFQYYREEENGRGNFPPRFSGLQFPNYSSELNVNALELDDSALYLCASSLDQVQNTIYFGEGSWLTVV.

The chain joins TRBV5-1 to TRBJ1-6, with a possible D match to TRBD1 (5 bases). The CDR3 spans 14 residues. The V gene's germline CDR1 is SGHRS and CDR2 YFSETQ. V lost 0 bases, J lost 7 bases, and 8 bases lay in between. The CDR3 reads CASSLAGMNSPLHF. CDR3 nucleotide sequence: TGCGCCAGCAGCTTGGCAGGGATGAATTCACCCCTCCACTTT.

The V call is TRBV27, the J call TRBJ2-1, with unresolved D. Germline V CDR1 and CDR2: MNHEY, SMNVEV (reference sequence). The ends were cut back, 5 bases at V and 6 bases at J, with 11 bases in the middle. The CDR3 length is 13 residues. The CDR3: CASSPSPINEQFF. The CDR3, as DNA: TGTGCCAGCAGTCCCTCTCCAATCAATGAGCAGTTCTTC.

This chain links TRBV28 with TRBJ1-5; no firm D call. Trimming cost V 11 bases and J 3 bases, with 14 bases left between them. CDR3 length: 13 residues. Germline V gives CDR1 MDHEN, CDR2 SYDVKM. In nucleotides, the CDR3 is TGTGCCGGTCGGAGGACTTCCAATCAGCCCCAGCATTTT. Its translation is CAGRRTSNQPQHF. Full variable domain (outside the CDR3, taken from reference TRBV28 and TRBJ1-5): DVKVTQSSRYLVKRTGEKVFLECVQDMDHENMFWYRQDPGLGLRLIYFSYDVKMKEKGDIPEGYSVSREKKERFSLILESASTNQTSMYLCAGRRTSNQPQHFGDGTRLSIL.